This T cell receptor beta chain was obtained from a study of T cell responses to AZD1222 COVID-19 vaccine. This CDR3 is built from 14 residues. The V segment lost 3 bases and the J segment 10 bases; nucleotides outside the gene matches: 6. CDR1 and CDR2 (germline): LGHDT, YNNKEL (reference sequence). Generated by immunoSEQ multiplex PCR, the TCRdb table keeps only in-frame clones and is missing some. The profile shows 150,000 to 200,000 clones, around 93% of them singletons. The specimen was peripheral blood, collected on day 0 of AZD1222 vaccination. This chain links TRBV3-1 (or the pseudogene TRBV3-2) with TRBJ1-6; 7 nucleotides line up with TRBD1. The sequence was obtained from an adult in good health. CDR3 protein: CASSHGQDTSPLHF. CDR3 in DNA: TGTGCCAGCAGCCACGGACAGGACACCTCACCCCTCCACTTT.